The 22 T cell receptor beta chains below all came from one sample that was sequenced in a study of CD8 T cells in Susac syndrome. Random hexamers were used to reverse transcribe an amount of about 0.45 to 1 ug RNA. Each CDR3 protein gets one entry after TCRdb re-called the immunoSEQ multiplex PCR reads with MiXCR. The sample yields 170,000 or so distinct CDR3 sequences, 85% to 95% seen once. The specimen was CD8+ T cells from PBMCs. These receptors came from a human donor with multiple sclerosis.

V is TRBV27 and J is TRBJ2-3, with D perhaps TRBD2 (6 bases). This CDR3 contains 15 residues. The germline V gene has CDR1 MNHEY and CDR2 SMNVEV (reference sequence). V lost 1 base and J lost 0, with 8 bases in between. The CDR3 region has the DNA TGTGCCAGCAGTTTATGGGACTGGAGCACAGATACGCAGTATTTT. It encodes CASSLWDWSTDTQYF.

This clonotype was picked up a small number of times. This rearrangement joins TRBV29-1 to TRBJ2-7; D may match TRBD1 or TRBD2 (6 bases each). The CDR3 sequence is 12 residues long. Germline CDR1 and CDR2: SQVTM and ANQGSEA. V was trimmed by 7 bases and J by 5 bases, leaving 15 bases between them. The CDR3, as DNA: TGCAGCGGGGGAACGGGGGCTGACGAGCAGTACTTC. This sequence encodes CSGGTGADEQYF.

V and J are TRBV7-6 and TRBJ2-3; 8 bases map to TRBD1. V was pared by 1 base and J by 1 base, with 4 bases of the junction left unmatched. The CDR3 runs 16 residues. The germline CDR1 and CDR2 sequences are SGHVS and FNYEAQ. CDR3 sequence (DNA): TGTGCCAGCAGCTTAGTCCAGGGGGCCGGCACAGATACGCAGTATTTT. Protein product: CASSLVQGAGTDTQYF.

The V gene is TRBV15, the J gene TRBJ2-7, with D possibly TRBD2 on 5 matching bases. Trimming shortened V by 1 base and J by 7 bases, and 11 bases separated the two germline ends. This CDR3 has 13 amino acids. Germline V gene data show CDR1 as LNHNV and CDR2 as YYDKDF (reference sequence). The CDR3 loop reads CATSRGLGGEQYF. Written as DNA, the CDR3 is TGTGCCACCAGCAGAGGTTTGGGCGGGGAGCAGTACTTC. Looking up the rest from reference TRBV15 and TRBJ2-7 gives the full variable domain: DAMVIQNPRYQVTQFGKPVTLSCSQTLNHNVMYWYQQKSSQAPKLLFHYYDKDFNNEADTPDNFQSRRPNTSFCFLDIRSPGLGDTAMYLCATSRGLGGEQYFGPGTRLTVT.

This clonotype was seen only once. The chain carries TRBV29-1 and TRBJ2-5, with no clear D. V lost 5 bases and J lost 3, with 4 bases in between. The CDR3 runs to 10 residues. CDR1 is SQVTM, CDR2 ANQGSEA, per germline. The CDR3 nucleotides are TGCAGCGTTTTTAAAGAGACCCAGTACTTC. Protein sequence: CSVFKETQYF.

This clonotype was recorded only once. The genes are TRBV7-9 and TRBJ1-1, with D uncertain. Trimming removed 8 bases at V and 1 base at J, with 14 bases between. From germline, CDR1 is SEHNR and CDR2 FQNEAQ (reference sequence). CDR3 length: 14 residues. The CDR3 protein is CASEFRMRNTEAFF. The DNA of the CDR3 is TGTGCCAGCGAGTTCCGGATGAGGAACACTGAAGCTTTCTTT.

The chain combines TRBV28 with TRBJ2-1; tentatively, D is TRBD2 (6 bases). The germline V gene has CDR1 MDHEN and CDR2 SYDVKM. Trimming stripped 4 bases from V and 7 bases from J, with 20 bases between. This CDR3 has 16 residues. The CDR3: CASSSTGEHWGNEQFF. CDR3 bases: TGTGCCAGCAGTTCTACGGGGGAGCATTGGGGGAATGAGCAGTTCTTC.

This rearrangement joins TRBV9 to TRBJ1-2, with a tentative D call TRBD1 (6 bases). V was clipped by 3 bases and J by 4 bases, with 16 bases between them. This CDR3 region has 15 residues. The germline gives CDR1 SGDLS, CDR2 YYNGEE. Here the CDR3 DNA reads TGTGCCAGCAGCGCCGAAGGGGGGAAGGGCTATGGCTACACCTTC. Amino acids: CASSAEGGKGYGYTF. The full variable domain, its missing parts supplied by reference TRBV9 and TRBJ1-2, is DSGVTQTPKHLITATGQRVTLRCSPRSGDLSVYWYQQSLDQGLQFLIQYYNGEERAKGNILERFSAQQFPDLHSELNLSSLELGDSALYFCASSAEGGKGYGYTFGSGTRLTVV.

The gene calls are TRBV7-9 and TRBJ2-1; 10 bases fit TRBD2. The CDR3 totals 14 residues. Germline values: CDR1 SEHNR, CDR2 FQNEAQ (reference sequence). Losses at the gene ends were 3 bases for V and 9 bases for J; bases not matched to a gene: 5. The chain's CDR3 is CASSFTSGAREQFF. As DNA, the CDR3 is TGTGCCAGCAGCTTCACTAGCGGGGCGCGTGAGCAGTTCTTC.

The V call is TRBV29-1, the J call TRBJ1-1; no reliable D call. This CDR3 is built from 12 residues. CDR1 and CDR2 from the germline V gene are SQVTM and ANQGSEA. Trimming cost V 7 bases and J 6 bases, with 15 bases left between them. The CDR3 protein is CSAEDTYPEAFF. As DNA, the CDR3 is TGCAGCGCCGAAGACACCTACCCTGAAGCTTTCTTT.

The genes are TRBV9 and TRBJ1-2, with TRBD1 matching over 8 bases. V lost 3 bases, J lost 4 bases, and 2 bases stayed unmatched. Per germline, CDR1 SGDLS and CDR2 YYNGEE. This CDR3 has 13 residues. The CDR3 region has the DNA TGTGCCAGCAGCGAAGGACAGGGCTATGGCTACACCTTC. Its protein product is CASSEGQGYGYTF.

This chain joins TRBV16 and TRBJ1-5; tentatively, D is TRBD1 (6 bases). The CDR3 extends over 14 amino acids. Trimming left V 7 bases short and J 6 bases short, with 16 bases between. Germline lookup yields CDR1 KGHSY and CDR2 FQNENV. CDR3: CASNTGIGSQPQHF. DNA for the CDR3: TGTGCCAGCAACACAGGGATTGGAAGTCAGCCCCAGCATTTT.

The chain has TRBV6-5 and TRBJ2-5; no reliable D call. The CDR3 totals 15 residues. From germline, CDR1 is MNHEY and CDR2 SVGAGI. Trimming took off 5 bases at V and 5 bases at J, with 18 bases between the two ends. The CDR3 is CASSPPTGPGETQYF. CDR3 sequence (DNA): TGTGCCAGCAGTCCCCCTACCGGGCCTGGGGAGACCCAGTACTTC.

This clonotype is a singleton in its sample. This chain joins TRBV12-3 or TRBV12-4 and TRBJ1-1; possible D gene TRBD1, 5 bases. The CDR3 contains 15 residues. The V end lost 2 bases, the J end lost 2 bases, and 12 bases lay between the germline ends. The DNA of the CDR3 is TGTGCCAGCAGTTTAACCGCGGGGGTCAACACTGAAGCTTTCTTT. This gives the protein CASSLTAGVNTEAFF.

V and J are TRBV12-3 or TRBV12-4 and TRBJ2-5; possibly TRBD1 or TRBD2 for D (5 bases each). The CDR3 contains 14 residues. V lost 4 bases to trimming and J lost 5 bases, with 14 bases between them. The CDR3 coding sequence is TGTGCCAGCAGTTCGCTAAATTGGGGGGAGACCCAGTACTTC. Its protein is CASSSLNWGETQYF.

The V and J genes are TRBV21-1 and TRBJ1-1; the table's D call TRBD1 went unverified against the DNA. TRBV21-1 is reported as a pseudogene. There are 12 residues in the CDR3. The chain's CDR3 is CASSLSPGFAFF. The CDR3 bases are TGTGCCAGCAGCTTATCACCCGGGTTTGCTTTCTTT.

The chain uses TRBV29-1 and TRBJ1-1, with D hard to call. V lost 0 bases and J 8 bases, leaving 10 bases between the germline ends. Germline CDR1 and CDR2: SQVTM and ANQGSEA. The CDR3 extends over 12 amino acids. This chain's CDR3 is CSVEDRGGEAFF. CDR3 bases: TGCAGCGTTGAAGATCGAGGAGGGGAAGCTTTCTTT.

The genes are TRBV20-1 and TRBJ1-1; D call uncertain. The germline V and J ends were trimmed by 3 bases and 4 bases, with 9 bases remaining between them. Looked up from germline, CDR1 is DFQATT and CDR2 is SNEGSKA (reference sequence). This CDR3 has 12 amino acids. The CDR3 region is CSASIVGTEAFF. CDR3 bases: TGCAGTGCTAGTATAGTGGGCACTGAAGCTTTCTTT.

This clonotype came up once. The rearrangement joins TRBV5-4 to TRBJ1-2; TRBD1 might be the D (6 bases). CDR1 is SGHNT, CDR2 YYREEE, per germline (reference sequence). The CDR3 loop spans 14 amino acids. The V end lost 2 bases, the J end lost 3 bases, and 11 bases lay between the germline ends. The chain's CDR3 is CASSFRQAYYGYTF. The DNA of the CDR3 is TGTGCCAGCAGCTTCAGACAGGCTTACTATGGCTACACCTTC.

This clonotype was detected only once. The chain recombines TRBV7-8 with TRBJ2-3; unclear D gene. Trimming left V 1 base short and J 0 bases short, with 8 bases between. Germline loops: CDR1 SGHVS, CDR2 FQNEAQ. This CDR3 region has 15 residues. This CDR3 reads CASSLVSASTDTQYF. Here the CDR3 DNA reads TGTGCCAGCAGCTTAGTGTCGGCTAGCACAGATACGCAGTATTTT.

This clonotype was found once. The V gene is TRBV3-1, the J gene TRBJ1-1, with D unclear. This CDR3 is built from 14 residues. Trimming shortened V by 0 bases and J by 3 bases, and 8 bases separated the two germline ends. From germline, CDR1 is LGHDT and CDR2 YNNKEL (reference sequence). In DNA, the CDR3 is TGTGCCAGCAGCCAAGATTTCGAGGACACTGAAGCTTTCTTT. It encodes CASSQDFEDTEAFF.

The genes are TRBV3-1 and TRBJ2-5, with D tentatively TRBD1 (5 bases). Germline lookup yields CDR1 LGHDT and CDR2 YNNKEL (reference sequence). V lost 0 bases, J lost 5 bases, and 13 bases lay in between. This CDR3 contains 15 residues. CDR3 DNA: TGTGCCAGCAGCCAAGAGGCAGGGCTCGCCGAGACCCAGTACTTC. Its protein is CASSQEAGLAETQYF.